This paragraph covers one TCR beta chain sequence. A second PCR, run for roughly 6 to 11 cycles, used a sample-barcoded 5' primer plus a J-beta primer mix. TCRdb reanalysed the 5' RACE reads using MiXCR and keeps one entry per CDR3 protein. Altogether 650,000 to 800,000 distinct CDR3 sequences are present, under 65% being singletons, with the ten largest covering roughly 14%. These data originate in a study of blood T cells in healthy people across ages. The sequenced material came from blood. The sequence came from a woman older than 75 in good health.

CDR3 loop: CASSLGEGSNQPQHF. In nucleotides, the CDR3 is TGTGCCAGCAGCTTAGGGGAGGGTAGCAATCAGCCCCAGCATTTT. The rearrangement uses TRBV7-9 and TRBJ1-5; no definite D call. V was clipped by 1 base and J by 0 bases, with 7 bases between them. Germline CDR1 reads SEHNR; CDR2 reads FQNEAQ (reference sequence). The CDR3 has 15 amino acids.